The source of this T cell receptor beta chain is a study of T cells after posttransplantation cyclophosphamide. Using immunoSEQ multiplex PCR, the repertoire was profiled, and TCRdb retains in-frame clones only, with some absent. Of tens of thousands of clones in the sample, approximately 92% were seen once. This TCR derives from a woman in her 30s in good health and a related stem cell transplant donor. Input material: PBMCs.

The CDR3 loop is CASSRGVGYSPLHF. DNA of the CDR3: TGTGCCAGCAGTAGGGGGGTAGGTTATTCACCCCTCCACTTT. This chain connects TRBV25-1 to TRBJ1-6, with D perhaps TRBD1 (6 bases). The CDR3 is made up of 14 amino acids. CDR1 is MGHDK and CDR2 is SYGVNS in the germline V gene. The V end lost 5 bases, the J end lost 8 bases, and 13 bases lay between the germline ends.